The present T cell receptor beta chain was sequenced within a study of STAT3 mutations in large granular lymphocyte leukemia. This clone was counted between two and nine times. What it binds is not known. The CDR3 extends over 16 amino acids. Per the germline V gene, CDR1 is MGHRA and CDR2 is YSYEKL. Trimming took 1 base from V and 2 from J; bases not matched to a gene: 5. Study-wide points: At least one immunodominant TCR beta clonotype appeared in every T-cell large granular lymphocyte leukemia patient.

TCRdb's copy holds only in-frame clones and misses some; the assay was immunoSEQ multiplex PCR. Of about 1,900 clones in the sample, about three fifths were seen once. V usage is TRBV4-1 and J usage is TRBJ2-5; 9 nucleotides line up with TRBD1. Input material: peripheral blood mononuclear cells. This sequence was found in a man in his sixties with T-cell large granular lymphocyte leukemia. Some clones in this sample may be carry-over from other donors' samples. The CDR3 here is CASSQGLQGAQETQYF. For the CDR3, the DNA is TGCGCCAGCAGCCAAGGATTACAGGGGGCGCAAGAGACCCAGTACTTC.